The clone carrying this T cell receptor (beta chain) was found a few times. Its antigen is still unknown. A mixed TRB-A/B primer pool amplified rearranged TRB by multiplex touch-down PCR. TCRdb itself ran the multiplex PCR reads through MiXCR, one entry per CDR3 protein. The sample holds a few thousand distinct CDR3 sequences, 45% to 70% seen once. The data were obtained in a study of T cell repertoires in aging, cancer and after chemotherapy. Germline CDR1 reads SQVTM; CDR2 reads ANQGSEA. The CDR3 is made up of 13 amino acids. The V end lost 7 bases, the J end lost 0 bases, and 10 bases lay between the germline ends. General observations from the study: In cancer patients, declining TCR diversity with age involved lost richness and lost evenness.

TCR beta rearrangements were amplified from peripheral blood genomic DNA. Sequencing was carried out using blood. The chain carries TRBV29-1 and TRBJ2-1; D possibly corresponds to TRBD2 (5 bases). This clonotype was sampled from a human donor with a solid tumor. The CDR3, as DNA: TGCAGCGCGGACGGGGACTCCTACAATGAGCAGTTCTTC. It yields the protein CSADGDSYNEQFF.